The clone carrying this T cell receptor beta chain was detected many times. The antigen is undetermined. V was pared by 7 bases and J by 0 bases, with 8 bases between. Germline V gene sequence: CDR1 SGHTA, CDR2 FQGNSA. This CDR3 spans 13 amino acids. The sample comes from a study of T cells in Graves' hyperthyroidism and ophthalmopathy. Study results and caveats: For ophthalmopathy, model prediction preceded onset by a median 6.5 months.

The CDR3 regions of TCR beta were amplified from RNA transcripts. TCR CDR3 underwent first-round RT-PCR with the HTBI primer set. Using its own MiXCR run on the multiplex PCR reads, TCRdb lists one record per CDR3 protein. The sample has a few hundred thousand distinct CDR3 sequences, 15% to 17% seen once. Material for sequencing was blood. V usage is TRBV7-2 and J usage is TRBJ2-3, with no clear D. This receptor was taken from a woman aged 25 to 45 with Graves' hyperthyroidism. CDR3 in DNA: TGTGCCAGCACCGACCTTAGCACAGATACGCAGTATTTT. This gives the protein CASTDLSTDTQYF.